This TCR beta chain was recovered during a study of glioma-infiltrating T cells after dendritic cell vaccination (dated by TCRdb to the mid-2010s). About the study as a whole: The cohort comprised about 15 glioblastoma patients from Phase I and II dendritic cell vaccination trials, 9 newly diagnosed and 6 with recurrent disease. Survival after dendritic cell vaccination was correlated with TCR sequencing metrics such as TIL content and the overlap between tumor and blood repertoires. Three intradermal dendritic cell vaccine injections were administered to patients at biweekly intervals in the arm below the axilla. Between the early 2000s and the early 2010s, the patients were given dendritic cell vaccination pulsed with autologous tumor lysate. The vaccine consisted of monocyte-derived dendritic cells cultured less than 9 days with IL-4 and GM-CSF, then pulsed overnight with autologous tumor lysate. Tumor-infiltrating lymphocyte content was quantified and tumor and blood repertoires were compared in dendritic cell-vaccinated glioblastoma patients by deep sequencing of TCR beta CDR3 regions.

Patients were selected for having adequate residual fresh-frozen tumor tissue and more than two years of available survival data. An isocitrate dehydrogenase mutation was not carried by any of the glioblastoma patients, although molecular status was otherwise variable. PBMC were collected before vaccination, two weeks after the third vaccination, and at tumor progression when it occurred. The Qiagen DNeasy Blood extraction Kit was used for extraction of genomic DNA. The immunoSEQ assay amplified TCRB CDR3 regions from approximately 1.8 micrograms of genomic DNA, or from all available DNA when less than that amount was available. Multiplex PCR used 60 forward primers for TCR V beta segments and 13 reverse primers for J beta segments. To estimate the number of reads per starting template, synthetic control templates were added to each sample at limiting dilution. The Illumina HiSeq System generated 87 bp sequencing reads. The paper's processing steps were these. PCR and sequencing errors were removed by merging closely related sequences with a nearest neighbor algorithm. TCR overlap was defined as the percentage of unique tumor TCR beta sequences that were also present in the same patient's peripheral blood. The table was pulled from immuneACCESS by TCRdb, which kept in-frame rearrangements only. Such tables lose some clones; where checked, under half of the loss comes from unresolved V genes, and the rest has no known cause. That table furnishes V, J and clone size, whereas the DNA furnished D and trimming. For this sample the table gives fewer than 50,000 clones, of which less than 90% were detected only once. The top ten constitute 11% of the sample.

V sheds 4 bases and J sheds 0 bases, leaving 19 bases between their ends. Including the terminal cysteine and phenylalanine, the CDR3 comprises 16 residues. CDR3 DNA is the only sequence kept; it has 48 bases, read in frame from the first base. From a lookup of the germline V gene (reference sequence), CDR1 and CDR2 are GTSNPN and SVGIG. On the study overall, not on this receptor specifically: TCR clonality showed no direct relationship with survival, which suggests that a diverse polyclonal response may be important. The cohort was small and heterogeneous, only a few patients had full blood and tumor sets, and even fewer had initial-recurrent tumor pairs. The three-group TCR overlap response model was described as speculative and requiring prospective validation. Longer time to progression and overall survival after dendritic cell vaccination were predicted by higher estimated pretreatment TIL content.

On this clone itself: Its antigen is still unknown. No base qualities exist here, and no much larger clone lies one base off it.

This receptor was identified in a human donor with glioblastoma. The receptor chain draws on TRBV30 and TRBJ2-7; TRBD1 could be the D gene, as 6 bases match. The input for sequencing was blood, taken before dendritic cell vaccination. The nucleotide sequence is TGTGCCTGGAATCCTCCGCGCAGGGGAAGCTCCTACGAGCAGTACTTC. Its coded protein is CAWNPPRRGSSYEQYF.